This TCR beta chain was sequenced for a study of T cell responses to AZD1222 COVID-19 vaccine. Here immunoSEQ multiplex PCR was the method, and the copy in TCRdb shows in-frame clones only, minus some. The repertoire holds approximately 160,000 clones, with approximately 93% as singletons. The V gene's germline CDR1 is ENHRY and CDR2 SYGVKD. CDR3 size: 16 residues. V lost 0 bases to trimming and J lost 2 bases, with 11 bases between them. This clone was detected only a few times. The rearrangement links TRBV10-3 to TRBJ1-5; D uncertain. The clonotype originates from an adult in good health. The specimen comprised peripheral blood, sampled on day 0 of AZD1222 vaccination. In nucleotides, the CDR3 is TGTGCCATCAGTGAGTCGAGGCGGGGAGGCAATCAGCCCCAGCATTTT. Protein: CAISESRRGGNQPQHF.